This T cell receptor beta chain was documented in a study of OX40 agonist ivuxolimab in advanced cancers. TCRdb keeps only in-frame clones here, not all; method: immunoSEQ multiplex PCR. The table has roughly 90,000 clones, 94% seen once; the top ten hold around 2.5%. J was trimmed by 3 bases and V by 4 bases; bases with no gene match: 6. The CDR3 totals 15 residues. Germline CDR1 is LGHNA and CDR2 is YNFKEQ. The chain recombines TRBV4-2 with TRBJ2-1; TRBD2 matches 7 bases. This specimen was CD4+ or CD8+ T cells sorted from blood, taken in a trial of the OX40 agonist ivuxolimab. The clonotype was recovered from an adult with an advanced solid tumor such as melanoma, head and neck, liver or kidney cancer. The CDR3 is CASSRERGLYNEQFF. DNA of the CDR3: TGTGCCAGCAGCCGAGAGCGGGGACTCTACAATGAGCAGTTCTTC.